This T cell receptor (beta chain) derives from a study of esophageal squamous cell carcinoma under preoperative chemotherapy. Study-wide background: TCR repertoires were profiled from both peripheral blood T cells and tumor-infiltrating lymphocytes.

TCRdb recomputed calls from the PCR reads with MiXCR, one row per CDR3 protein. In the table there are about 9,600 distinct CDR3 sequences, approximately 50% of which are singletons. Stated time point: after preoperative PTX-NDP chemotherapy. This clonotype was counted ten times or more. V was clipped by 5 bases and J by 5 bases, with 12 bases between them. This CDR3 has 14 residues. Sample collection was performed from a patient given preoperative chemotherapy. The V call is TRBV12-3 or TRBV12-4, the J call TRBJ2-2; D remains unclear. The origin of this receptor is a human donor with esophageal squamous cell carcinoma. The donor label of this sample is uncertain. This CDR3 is CASSALGRTGELFF. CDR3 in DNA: TGTGCCAGCAGTGCCCTGGGCAGGACCGGGGAGCTGTTTTTT.